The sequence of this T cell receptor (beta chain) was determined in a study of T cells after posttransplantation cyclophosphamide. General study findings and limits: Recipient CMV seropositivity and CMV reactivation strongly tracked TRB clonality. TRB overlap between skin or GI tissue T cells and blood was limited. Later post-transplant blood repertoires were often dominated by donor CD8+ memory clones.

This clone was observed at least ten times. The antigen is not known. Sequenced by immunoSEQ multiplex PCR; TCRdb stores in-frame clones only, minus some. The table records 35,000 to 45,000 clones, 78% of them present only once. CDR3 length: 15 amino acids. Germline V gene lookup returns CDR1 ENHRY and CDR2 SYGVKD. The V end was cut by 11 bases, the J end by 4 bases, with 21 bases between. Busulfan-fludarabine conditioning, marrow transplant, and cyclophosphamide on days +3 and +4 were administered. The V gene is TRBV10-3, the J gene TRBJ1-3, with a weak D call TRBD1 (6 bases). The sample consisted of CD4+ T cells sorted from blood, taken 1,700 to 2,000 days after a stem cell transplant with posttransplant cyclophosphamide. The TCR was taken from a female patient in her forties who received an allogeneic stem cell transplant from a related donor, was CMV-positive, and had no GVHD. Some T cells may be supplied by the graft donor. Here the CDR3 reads CAARGHGQTGNTIYF. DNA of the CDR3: TGTGCCGCCAGGGGTCATGGACAGACGGGAAACACCATATATTTT.